This TCR beta chain was documented in a study of T cell responses to AZD1222 COVID-19 vaccine. Turning to the study itself: Second-dose recipients at about 4 or about 12 weeks were treated as one pooled group. Study-wide findings and caveats: A reported finding is that nearly half of spike-specific TCRs target unmutated variant regions. CD4 TCRs covered the whole spike, strongest at regions 160-218 and 743-854. No day 14 peak samples; only post-peak repertoires were characterized.

Of note for this clone: Antigen specificity is unknown.

Sequencing was performed with immunoSEQ multiplex PCR; in TCRdb, only in-frame clones are kept and a portion is missing. This table has roughly 85,000 clones, around 85% appearing once. The CDR3 contains 14 residues. The germline V and J ends were trimmed by 4 bases and 7 bases, with 11 bases remaining between them. Germline V CDR1 and CDR2: SGHTA, FQGTGA. The receptor was isolated from an adult in good health. V and J are TRBV7-3 and TRBJ1-6; perhaps TRBD1 as D (5 bases). Sequenced material: peripheral blood, taken on day 0 of AZD1222 vaccination. The CDR3 nucleotides read TGTGCCAGCAGCTCTCGGGAGGGGAATTCACCCCTCCACTTT. It translates to CASSSREGNSPLHF. Full variable domain (remainder filled in from reference TRBV7-3 and TRBJ1-6): GAGVSQTPSNKVTEKGKYVELRCDPISGHTALYWYRQSLGQGPEFLIYFQGTGAADDSGLPNDRFFAVRPEGSVSTLKIQRTERGDSAVYLCASSSREGNSPLHFGNGTRLTVT.